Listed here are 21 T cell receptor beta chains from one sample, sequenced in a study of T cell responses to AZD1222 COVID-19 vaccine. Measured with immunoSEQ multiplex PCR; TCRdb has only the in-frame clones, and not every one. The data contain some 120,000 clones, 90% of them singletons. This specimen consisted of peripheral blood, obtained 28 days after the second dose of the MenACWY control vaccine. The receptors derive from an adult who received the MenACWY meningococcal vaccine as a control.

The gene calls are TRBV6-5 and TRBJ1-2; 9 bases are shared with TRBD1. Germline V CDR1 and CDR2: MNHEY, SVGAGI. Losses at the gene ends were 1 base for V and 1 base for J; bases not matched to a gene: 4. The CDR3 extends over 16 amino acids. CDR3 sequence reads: CASSYFRTGVNYGYTF. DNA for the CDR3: TGTGCCAGCAGTTACTTCAGGACAGGGGTTAACTATGGCTACACCTTC.

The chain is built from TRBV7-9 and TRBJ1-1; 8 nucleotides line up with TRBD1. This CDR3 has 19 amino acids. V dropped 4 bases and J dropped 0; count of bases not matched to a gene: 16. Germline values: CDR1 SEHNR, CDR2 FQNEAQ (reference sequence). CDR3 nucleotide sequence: TGTGCCAGCAGCTCCGGGGGCACAGGGGGTGAGCGTATGAACACTGAAGCTTTCTTT. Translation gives CASSSGGTGGERMNTEAFF. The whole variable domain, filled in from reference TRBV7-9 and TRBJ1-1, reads DTGVSQNPRHKITKRGQNVTFRCDPISEHNRLYWYRQTLGQGPEFLTYFQNEAQLEKSRLLSDRFSAERPKGSFSTLEIQRTEQGDSAMYLCASSSGGTGGERMNTEAFFGQGTRLTVV.

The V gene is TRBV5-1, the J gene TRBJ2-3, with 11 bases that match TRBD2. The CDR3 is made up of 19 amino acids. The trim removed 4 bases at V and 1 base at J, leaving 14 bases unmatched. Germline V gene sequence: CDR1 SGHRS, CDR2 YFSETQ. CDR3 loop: CASSLWGSGGAVGTDTQYF. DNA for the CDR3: TGCGCCAGCAGCCTGTGGGGTAGCGGGGGGGCCGTCGGCACAGATACGCAGTATTTT.

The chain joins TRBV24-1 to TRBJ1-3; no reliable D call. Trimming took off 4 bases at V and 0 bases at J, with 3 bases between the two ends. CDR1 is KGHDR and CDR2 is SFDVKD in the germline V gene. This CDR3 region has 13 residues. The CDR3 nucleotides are TGTGCCACCAGTGAGGCCTCTGGAAACACCATATATTTT. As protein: CATSEASGNTIYF.

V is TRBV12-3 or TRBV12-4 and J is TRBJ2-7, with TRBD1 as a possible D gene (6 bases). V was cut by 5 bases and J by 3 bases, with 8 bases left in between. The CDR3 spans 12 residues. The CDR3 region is CASSPDSYEQYF. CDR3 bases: TGTGCCAGCAGTCCGGACAGCTACGAGCAGTACTTC.

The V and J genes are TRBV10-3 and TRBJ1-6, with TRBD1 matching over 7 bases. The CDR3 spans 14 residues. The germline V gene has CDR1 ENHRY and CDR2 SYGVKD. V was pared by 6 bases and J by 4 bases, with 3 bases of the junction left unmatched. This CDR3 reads CAISPDRYNSPLHF. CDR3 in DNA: TGTGCCATCAGCCCGGACAGGTATAATTCACCCCTCCACTTT.

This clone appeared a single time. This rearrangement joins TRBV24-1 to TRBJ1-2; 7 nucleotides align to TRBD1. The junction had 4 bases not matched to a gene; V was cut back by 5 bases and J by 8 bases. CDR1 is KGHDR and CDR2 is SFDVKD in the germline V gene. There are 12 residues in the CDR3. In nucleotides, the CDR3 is TGTGCCACCAGTGCTGAAGGGGGCGGCTACACCTTC. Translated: CATSAEGGGYTF.

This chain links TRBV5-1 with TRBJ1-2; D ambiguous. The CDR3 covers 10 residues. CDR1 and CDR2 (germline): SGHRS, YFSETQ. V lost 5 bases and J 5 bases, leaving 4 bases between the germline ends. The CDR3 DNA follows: TGCGCCAGCAGTACATATGGCTACACCTTC. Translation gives CASSTYGYTF.

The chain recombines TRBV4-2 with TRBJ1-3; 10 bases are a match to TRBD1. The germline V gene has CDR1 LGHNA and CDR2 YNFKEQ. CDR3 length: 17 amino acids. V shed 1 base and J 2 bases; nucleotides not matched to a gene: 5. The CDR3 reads CASSQVFGTGAGNTIYF. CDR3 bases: TGTGCCAGCAGCCAAGTCTTCGGGACAGGGGCTGGAAACACCATATATTTT.

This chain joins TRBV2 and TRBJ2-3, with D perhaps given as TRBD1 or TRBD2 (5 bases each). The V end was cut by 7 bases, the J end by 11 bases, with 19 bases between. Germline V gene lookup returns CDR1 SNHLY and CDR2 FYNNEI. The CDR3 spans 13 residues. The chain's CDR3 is CASIREPAPGQYF. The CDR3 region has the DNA TGTGCCAGCATCAGGGAGCCCGCCCCCGGGCAGTATTTT.

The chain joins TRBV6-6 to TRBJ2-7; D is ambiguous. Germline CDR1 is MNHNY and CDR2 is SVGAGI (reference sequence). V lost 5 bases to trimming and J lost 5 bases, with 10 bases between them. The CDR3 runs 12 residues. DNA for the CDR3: TGTGCCAGCAGTGATTTAGGCCACGAGCAGTACGTC. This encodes CASSDLGHEQYV.

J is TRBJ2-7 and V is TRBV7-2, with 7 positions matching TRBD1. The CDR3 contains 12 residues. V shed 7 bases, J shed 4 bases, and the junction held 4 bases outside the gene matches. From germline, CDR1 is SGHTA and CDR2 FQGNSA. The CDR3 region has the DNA TGTGCCAGCATGACAGGGAAGTACGAGCAGTACTTC. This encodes CASMTGKYEQYF.

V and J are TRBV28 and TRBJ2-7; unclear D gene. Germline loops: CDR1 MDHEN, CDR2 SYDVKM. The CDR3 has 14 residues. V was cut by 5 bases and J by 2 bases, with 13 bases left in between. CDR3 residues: CASSPLAVPYEQYV. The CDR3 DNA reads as TGTGCCAGCAGTCCCTTGGCAGTCCCCTACGAGCAGTACGTC.

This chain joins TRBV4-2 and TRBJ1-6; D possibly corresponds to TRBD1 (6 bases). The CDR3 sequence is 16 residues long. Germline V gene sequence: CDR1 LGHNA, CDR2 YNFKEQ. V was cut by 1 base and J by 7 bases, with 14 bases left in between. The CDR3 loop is CASSQVPAGENSPLHF. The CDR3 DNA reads TGTGCCAGCAGCCAAGTCCCAGCAGGGGAAAATTCACCCCTCCACTTT.

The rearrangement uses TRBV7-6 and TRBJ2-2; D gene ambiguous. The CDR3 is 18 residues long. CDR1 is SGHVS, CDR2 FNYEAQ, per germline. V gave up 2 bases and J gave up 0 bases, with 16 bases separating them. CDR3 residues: CASSLSYFVSANTGELFF. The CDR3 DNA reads TGTGCCAGCAGCTTAAGTTATTTCGTGAGCGCGAACACCGGGGAGCTGTTTTTT.

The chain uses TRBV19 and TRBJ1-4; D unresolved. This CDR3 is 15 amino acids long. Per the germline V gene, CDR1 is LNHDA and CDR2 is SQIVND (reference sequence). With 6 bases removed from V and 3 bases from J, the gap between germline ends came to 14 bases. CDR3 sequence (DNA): TGTGCCAGTAGACGATACCGGGCCTCTAATGAAAAACTGTTTTTT. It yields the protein CASRRYRASNEKLFF.

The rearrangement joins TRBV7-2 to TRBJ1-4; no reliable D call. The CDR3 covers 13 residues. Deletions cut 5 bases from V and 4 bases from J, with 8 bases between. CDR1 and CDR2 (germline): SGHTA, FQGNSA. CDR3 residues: CASSRAFNEKLFF. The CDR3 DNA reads TGTGCCAGCAGCCGGGCCTTTAATGAAAAACTGTTTTTT. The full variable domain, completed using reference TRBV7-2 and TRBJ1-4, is GAGVSQSPSNKVTEKGKDVELRCDPISGHTALYWYRQSLGQGLEFLIYFQGNSAPDKSGLPSDRFSAERTGGSVSTLTIQRTQQEDSAVYLCASSRAFNEKLFFGSGTQLSVL.

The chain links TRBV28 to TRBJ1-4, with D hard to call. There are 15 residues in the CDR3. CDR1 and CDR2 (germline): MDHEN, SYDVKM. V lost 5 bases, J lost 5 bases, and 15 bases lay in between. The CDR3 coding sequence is TGTGCCAGCAGTCAACACAACGCCCAGAATGAAAAACTGTTTTTT. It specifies CASSQHNAQNEKLFF. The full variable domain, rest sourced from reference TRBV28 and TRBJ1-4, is DVKVTQSSRYLVKRTGEKVFLECVQDMDHENMFWYRQDPGLGLRLIYFSYDVKMKEKGDIPEGYSVSREKKERFSLILESASTNQTSMYLCASSQHNAQNEKLFFGSGTQLSVL.

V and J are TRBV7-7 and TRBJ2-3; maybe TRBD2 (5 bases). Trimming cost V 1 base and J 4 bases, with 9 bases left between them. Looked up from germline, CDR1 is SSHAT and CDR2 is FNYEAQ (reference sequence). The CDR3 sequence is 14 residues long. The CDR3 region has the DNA TGTGCCAGCAGCTTAGGGGGTAGCGCAGATACGCAGTATTTT. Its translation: CASSLGGSADTQYF.

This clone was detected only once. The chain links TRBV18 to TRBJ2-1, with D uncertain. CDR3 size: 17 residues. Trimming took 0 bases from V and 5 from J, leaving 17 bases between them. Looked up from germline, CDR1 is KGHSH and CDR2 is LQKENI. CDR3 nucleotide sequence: TGTGCCAGCTCACCACCCTTCCCGTCCGGTACAAACAATGAGCAGTTCTTC. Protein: CASSPPFPSGTNNEQFF.

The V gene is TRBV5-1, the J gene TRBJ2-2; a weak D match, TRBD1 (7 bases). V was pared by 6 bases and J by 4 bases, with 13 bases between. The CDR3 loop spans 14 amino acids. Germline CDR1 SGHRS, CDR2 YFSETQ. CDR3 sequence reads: CASTRQGGTGELFF. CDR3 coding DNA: TGCGCCAGCACCAGACAGGGAGGCACCGGGGAGCTGTTTTTT. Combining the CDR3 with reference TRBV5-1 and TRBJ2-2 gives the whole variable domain KAGVTQTPRYLIKTRGQQVTLSCSPISGHRSVSWYQQTPGQGLQFLFEYFSETQRNKGNFPGRFSGRQFSNSRSEMNVSTLELGDSALYLCASTRQGGTGELFFGEGSRLTVL.